Listed below are T cell receptor beta chains from one sample, sequenced in a study of blood T cell repertoires in COVID-19. Measured with immunoSEQ multiplex PCR; TCRdb has only the in-frame clones, and not every one. The table lists approximately 250,000 clones, 70% to 90% of them singletons. Input material: PBMCs or T cells enriched from blood (not recorded which). These receptors were collected from a middle-aged woman with acute COVID-19. Both conserved end residues are part of each CDR3. D genes are given only for firm matches. Rows give clone size only sometimes, using once, few, many, or a class for an expanded clone.

CASSPGRDQPQHF TGTGCCAGCTCACCAGGCAGGGATCAGCCCCAGCATTTT NA NA TRBJ1-5 13 TRBV18
CASSLVLSGSGTQYF TGTGCCAGCAGCTTAGTTCTCTCCGGGAGCGGGACCCAGTACTTC NA NA TRBJ2-5 15 TRBV7-2
CASRPGQTQPQHF TGTGCCAGCAGGCCAGGACAGACTCAGCCCCAGCATTTT NA NA TRBJ1-5 13 TRBV12-3/TRBV12-4
CASTQPTPSGSVAKNIQYF TGTGCCAGCACCCAACCAACGCCGAGCGGGAGCGTAGCCAAAAACATTCAGTACTTC TRBD2 NA TRBJ2-4 19 TRBV7-2
CASSAQGAANYGYTF TGTGCCAGCAGTGCCCAGGGGGCCGCAAACTATGGCTACACCTTC TRBD1 NA TRBJ1-2 15 TRBV6-2/TRBV6-3
CASSPTGFGNSPLHF TGTGCCAGCAGTCCGACTGGGTTCGGGAATTCACCCCTCCACTTT NA once TRBJ1-6 15 TRBV28
CASSRPQDSPLHF TGTGCCAGCAGTCGGCCCCAGGATTCACCCCTCCACTTT NA NA TRBJ1-6 13 TRBV7-2
CASSQRDRNSYEQYF TGTGCCAGCAGCCAACGGGACAGAAATTCCTACGAGCAGTACTTC TRBD1 NA TRBJ2-7 15 TRBV3-1/TRBV3-2
CASSGTTLGGNTGELFF TGTGCCAGCAGTGGGACTACCTTGGGGGGAAACACCGGGGAGCTGTTTTTT NA NA TRBJ2-2 17 TRBV2
CASSATGGADWDTQYF TGTGCCAGCAGCGCAACAGGGGGCGCTGACTGGGATACGCAGTATTTT TRBD1 NA TRBJ2-3 16 TRBV9
CASRTGENSPLHF TGTGCCAGTAGGACAGGGGAAAATTCACCCCTCCACTTT TRBD1 NA TRBJ1-6 13 TRBV19
CASSFRQGISPFF TGTGCCAGCAGTTTCCGACAGGGAATCTCGCCTTTCTTT TRBD1 NA TRBJ1-1 13 TRBV6-6
CAWNGPAGNGYTF TGTGCCTGGAACGGCCCGGCAGGGAATGGCTACACCTTC NA NA TRBJ1-2 13 TRBV30
CASSPTAEKLFF TGTGCTAGCAGCCCGACAGCAGAAAAACTGTTTTTT NA once TRBJ1-4 12 TRBV3-1/TRBV3-2
CASSRDSNYGYTF TGTGCCAGCAGCCGGGACAGCAACTATGGCTACACCTTC TRBD1 NA TRBJ1-2 13 TRBV9
CASSFGTTYEQYF TGCGCCAGCAGCTTTGGCACGACCTACGAGCAGTACTTC NA NA TRBJ2-7 13 TRBV5-1
CASSYPVVGGRWEQYF TGTGCCAGCAGCTACCCCGTAGTGGGAGGGAGATGGGAGCAGTACTTC TRBD2 NA TRBJ2-7 16 TRBV7-9
CASSGELDSLQPQHF TGTGCCAGCAGTGGGGAATTGGACAGTTTGCAGCCCCAGCATTTT NA NA TRBJ1-5 15 TRBV25-1
CASSRGGPHSYNSPLHF TGTGCCAGCAGCCGAGGAGGGCCCCACTCCTATAATTCACCCCTCCACTTT NA NA TRBJ1-6 17 TRBV5-6
CASSREQGTNTEAFF TGTGCCAGCAGCCGGGAACAGGGCACGAACACTGAAGCTTTCTTT NA NA TRBJ1-1 15 TRBV5-8
CASSFAGGLTEAFF TGTGCCAGCAGCTTTGCAGGGGGTCTCACTGAAGCTTTCTTT TRBD1 once TRBJ1-1 14 TRBV7-2
CASSYSQGSNEQFF TGTGCCAGCAGCTACTCCCAGGGAAGCAATGAGCAGTTCTTC NA NA TRBJ2-1 14 TRBV11-3
CASRNSGNTIYF TGTGCCAGCAGGAACTCTGGAAACACCATATATTTT NA NA TRBJ1-3 12 TRBV19
CASRAGLAGVRQFF TGTGCCAGCAGAGCGGGACTAGCGGGAGTTCGGCAGTTCTTC TRBD2 NA TRBJ2-1 14 TRBV27
CASSPGTGYNEQFF TGTGCCAGCTCACCAGGGACAGGGTACAATGAGCAGTTCTTC TRBD1 NA TRBJ2-1 14 TRBV18
CASRATGGETQYF TGTGCCAGCAGGGCGACAGGGGGGGAGACCCAGTACTTC TRBD1 NA TRBJ2-5 13 TRBV12-3/TRBV12-4
CASRSLRDTLYEQYF TGTGCCAGTAGATCCCTCCGGGACACTCTGTACGAGCAGTACTTC NA once TRBJ2-7 15 TRBV19
CASEPWGPPHEQYF TGTGCCAGCGAGCCCTGGGGCCCTCCCCACGAGCAGTACTTC NA NA TRBJ2-7 14 TRBV28
CAISSGTGSQETQYF TGTGCCATCAGCTCCGGGACAGGGAGCCAAGAGACCCAGTACTTC TRBD1 NA TRBJ2-5 15 TRBV10-3
CASRRQGANYGYTF TGTGCCAGCAGAAGACAGGGAGCTAACTATGGCTACACCTTC TRBD1 NA TRBJ1-2 14 TRBV28
CASSLSPGTGPDTQYF TGTGCCAGCAGTTTATCCCCGGGGACAGGCCCAGATACGCAGTATTTT TRBD1 NA TRBJ2-3 16 TRBV28
CASSSRAGVFSYEQYF TGTGCCAGCAGCAGCCGAGCGGGAGTATTTTCCTACGAGCAGTACTTC TRBD2 NA TRBJ2-7 16 TRBV7-2
CASSPPSGSSGELFF TGTGCCAGCAGCCCCCCTAGCGGGAGCTCCGGGGAGCTGTTTTTT TRBD2 NA TRBJ2-2 15 TRBV16
CASSIQGAAEAFF TGTGCCAGTAGTATACAGGGGGCCGCTGAAGCTTTCTTT TRBD1 NA TRBJ1-1 13 TRBV19
CASSLGGGGGYTF TGTGCCAGCAGCTTGGGTGGGGGCGGCGGCTACACCTTC NA NA TRBJ1-2 13 TRBV5-6
CSASIAGGTDTQYF TGCAGTGCTAGTATAGCGGGTGGGACAGATACGCAGTATTTT TRBD2 NA TRBJ2-3 14 TRBV20-1
CASSYRVRGLAGVSNEQFF TGTGCCAGCAGTTACAGGGTTAGAGGGCTAGCGGGAGTGAGCAATGAGCAGTTCTTC TRBD2 NA TRBJ2-1 19 TRBV27
CASRTPGRWDNEQFF TGTGCCAGTAGGACCCCCGGGAGGTGGGACAATGAGCAGTTCTTC TRBD2 NA TRBJ2-1 15 TRBV19
CASTPTGGDQPQHF TGTGCCAGTACCCCAACAGGGGGCGATCAGCCCCAGCATTTT TRBD1 NA TRBJ1-5 14 TRBV19
CASSYGVFKGEAFF TGTGCCAGCAGTTACGGAGTATTTAAAGGTGAAGCTTTCTTT NA NA TRBJ1-1 14 TRBV6-5
CASSSGVSGYTF TGTGCCAGCAGCTCAGGGGTCTCTGGCTACACCTTC NA NA TRBJ1-2 12 TRBV9
CASSPYSGRAFEQYF TGTGCCAGCAGCCCCTATAGCGGGAGGGCCTTCGAGCAGTACTTC TRBD2 NA TRBJ2-7 15 TRBV3-1/TRBV3-2
CSARGGNEQFF TGCAGTGCTAGAGGCGGGAATGAGCAGTTCTTC NA NA TRBJ2-1 11 TRBV20-1
CAISEREGGTDTQYF TGTGCCATCAGTGAACGGGAGGGGGGCACAGATACGCAGTATTTT TRBD2 once TRBJ2-3 15 TRBV10-3
CASSIGTSGRPDTQYF TGTGCCAGCAGTATAGGGACTAGCGGGAGGCCAGATACGCAGTATTTT TRBD2 NA TRBJ2-3 16 TRBV27
CASSEGLEQFF TGTGCCAGCAGTGAGGGTTTAGAGCAGTTCTTC NA NA TRBJ2-1 11 TRBV5-4
CASSTGIYNSPLHF TGTGCCAGCAGTACAGGGATCTATAATTCACCCCTCCACTTT NA NA TRBJ1-6 14 TRBV2
CASSTGLASSSYNEQFF TGTGCCAGCAGCACGGGACTAGCGAGTAGCTCCTACAATGAGCAGTTCTTC TRBD2 NA TRBJ2-1 17 TRBV9
CASSSLEGLTGELFF TGTGCTAGCAGCTCCCTTGAAGGTTTGACAGGGGAGCTGTTTTTT NA once TRBJ2-2 15 TRBV7-7
CATSLAGTETQYF TGTGCCACCTCTCTAGCGGGAACGGAGACCCAGTACTTC TRBD2 NA TRBJ2-5 13 TRBV24-1
CASSLVAGYEQYF TGTGCCAGCAGCTTAGTGGCGGGCTACGAGCAGTACTTC NA NA TRBJ2-7 13 TRBV7-8